This entry is about one T cell receptor (beta chain). Its cognate antigen has yet to be identified. Base qualities are not recorded, but no much larger clone differs from it by a single base. The cohort consisted of 600 to 750 healthy bone marrow donors. Cohort members were all nominally healthy when sampled, although unrecorded immune exposures were likely present. The donor was CMV seropositive and belonged to the group of 250 to 350 seropositive cohort members. A peripheral blood sample was collected from each donor, and TCR beta sequencing was performed on peripheral blood mononuclear cells. Genomic DNA extraction from the blood cell samples was performed with the Qiagen DNeasy Blood Extraction Kit. This sample is part of a study of cytomegalovirus exposure and HLA in healthy donors (dated by TCRdb to about 2017). Turning to the overall study: An earlier analysis of several hundred of the donors reported approximately 260 Gb of sequence data and roughly 120 million unique TCR beta sequences obtained from approximately 180 million T cells. About 280 gigabases of sequencing data and approximately 91 million unique TCR sequences made up an early release that covered 500 to 650 HLA-typed donors. Of the roughly 430 genotyped donors, approximately 82% fell in the genetic ancestry cluster associated with self-reported Caucasian donors. The study aimed to test whether signatures of past pathogen exposure could be identified by cataloging public T cell receptors. The study profiled the T cell repertoires of 550 to 700 subjects by immunosequencing and related them to cytomegalovirus serostatus. Besides the first cohort of roughly 700 subjects, a separate validation cohort made up of 95 to 150 different subjects was used. High-throughput TCR immunosequencing, statistical association of individual TCRs with disease status, and machine learning were combined to predict cytomegalovirus infection status. A later analysis re-examined previously published TCR beta repertoires from roughly 650 donors and added high-resolution HLA genotyping to investigate patterns of TCR occurrence. Rather than using new phenotypic data, the later analysis identified candidate immune exposures from TCR beta sequences and from how often those sequences occurred across donors. To decide whether each TCR beta V gene segment behaved as functional or pseudogenic, an earlier analysis of some 600 of the donors relied on high-throughput TCR beta sequencing. Donor age, sex, ethnicity and CMV serostatus were compiled together with the repertoire data. A later genetic analysis took genome-wide SNP genotypes for about 55% of the 666 donors and used that subset as a discovery cohort. All discovery cohort repertoires had been generated on a single sequencing platform. Both class I and class II loci were covered by HLA typing, at four-digit resolution. The number of donors typed differed by locus, with about 629-630 for A, B, C, DRB1 and DQB1, 522 for DQA1, nearly 610 for DPA1, and around 430 for DPB1. Roughly 5 DR-DQ haplotypes were handled as single units for association and clustering because linkage in the cohort was strong. On average, roughly 250,000 unique TCR beta nucleotide sequences were sequenced per donor among a few hundred genotyped donors of the cohort, with approximately 18% of those sequences being non-productive. Study-wide findings and limitations: A later analysis reported that several top co-occurrence clusters appeared linked to parvovirus B19, influenza, CMV and Epstein-Barr virus. Cytomegalovirus status was reported to be diagnosed by the classifier with high specificity and sensitivity in both the original and validation cohorts. The authors suggested that the approach could potentially be generalized to other disease states and immunological phenotypes. In a later analysis, TCR association rates were found to vary across HLA loci, with the most associated TCRs seen for DRB1 alleles and the fewest for HLA-C alleles. Compared with equally common non-associated chains, HLA-associated TCR beta chains in a later analysis were more clonally expanded and had lower generation probabilities. In the study, 150 to 200 TCR beta chains were listed as associated with cytomegalovirus. A cluster of highly shared sequence variants was judged likely to be a technical artifact of the sequencing pipeline. When HLA alleles, especially DR and DQ, strongly co-occurred, TCR associations were difficult to assign to individual alleles. The cohort was sequenced for TCR beta chains only, and without alpha or paired-chain data the features that could be detected were limited. An earlier analysis of 450 to 750 of the donors showed that most TCR beta V segments appeared in productive rearrangements either about 87% or about 30% of the time, which broadly matched IMGT annotations. A further reported finding was that TCR beta sequences accurately predicted the HLA-A and HLA-B alleles for most subjects in the first cohort. A few of the identified cytomegalovirus-associated TCR beta chains were confirmed in vitro to be specific for cytomegalovirus antigens. Because counts were too low, approximately 18 rarely observed V segments, including chromosome 9 orphons, were excluded from the earlier analysis of 500 to 700 of the donors. Immune exposure information for the cohort was limited to CMV serostatus. V-gene and J-gene trimming of TCR beta chains was associated with a missense DCLRE1C variant in a later genetic analysis, and the association was replicated in an independent cohort. HLA typing was unavailable for some donors at each locus, so association tests used only the typed subset. Across donors, most TCR sequences were observed very rarely, whereas some public TCRs were present in many individuals. A later analysis associated some 17,000 TCR beta sequences with specific HLA alleles at a false discovery rate of 0.05. A later genetic analysis reported fewer N-insertions in productive TCRs among donors in an Asian-associated ancestry cluster than the approximately 670-donor mean. Presence/absence analyses assumed roughly uniform sequencing depth across donors, an assumption that may not hold. According to a later analysis, most CMV-associated TCR beta chains appeared to be HLA-restricted, and the HLA associations seemed to be driven largely by CMV exposure. Correlated functional status among segregating V segments might reflect linkage disequilibrium, but an unknown experimental factor could not be ruled out.

Library prep was done by the immunoSEQ multiplex PCR assay. A mixture of 60 forward primers for TCR Vbeta segments and 13 reverse primers for TCR Jbeta segments was used in the multiplex PCR. Amplification of the CDR3 region of rearranged TCR beta genes was performed with a multiplex PCR assay on genomic DNA. The amplified TCR beta libraries were sequenced on the Illumina HiSeq System as 87-base-pair reads. Per the authors' processing: A later analysis counted tens of millions of unique TCR beta chains across the 600 to 850 repertoires, and roughly 9.9 million of these chains were shared by at least two donors. A nearest-neighbor algorithm error-corrected the raw reads and collapsed the reads into unique sequences, merging closely related sequences to remove PCR and sequencing errors. V, D and J gene segments were assigned by aligning CDR3 sequences to IMGT reference sequences. For a sequence to be retained, at least a six-nucleotide match to both a V gene segment and a J gene segment was required. A rearrangement counted as productive if the CDR3 had no stop codons and remained in frame with V and J, and every other rearrangement counted as non-productive. CDR3 was defined according to IMGT convention as the region running from the second conserved V-encoded cysteine to the conserved J-encoded phenylalanine. Sequences without an unambiguous match to a single V gene segment were excluded from the earlier analysis of several hundred of the donors. An earlier analysis of 500 to 700 of the donors classified V segments as functional when productive rearrangements were above 56.7% and as segregating when the standard deviation between donors was above 5%. To diagnose cytomegalovirus status from the catalog of TCR beta chain sequences, a statistical classification framework was built. A later analysis assigned V and J genes by comparing TCR nucleotide sequences with IMGT/GENE-DB human TR gene sequences. A later analysis assigned CDR3 sequences and most-parsimonious VDJ recombination scenarios with the TCRdist pipeline. A later analysis defined each TCR beta chain by its CDR3 amino acid sequence plus V-gene family, and excluded reads lacking a unique V-gene family. A later analysis removed 600 or so highly shared, low-generation-probability nucleotide sequences to deal with suspected cross-contamination and a sequencing artifact. In a later analysis, a clonal expansion index for each public chain was calculated from normalized within-repertoire ranks of inferred template counts. A later analysis computed generation probabilities with a VDJ recombination model fitted to out-of-frame rearrangements, and checked the results against IGoR. In a later analysis, TCR-TCR, TCR-HLA and TCR-CMV co-occurrence was scored with hypergeometric tests, and a repertoire-size bias correction was applied to TCR pairs. False discovery rates were estimated in a later analysis by permuting HLA or CMV assignments 20 times. In a later analysis, co-occurring TCRs were grouped with DBSCAN, and TCRdist sequence similarity was added when clustering was performed within HLA-allele-positive subsets. Repertoires with fewer than 30,000 or more than 120,000 public chains were left out of co-occurrence clustering, as were five repertoires with anomalous nucleotide sharing. This is the immuneACCESS table as TCRdb keeps it, with only in-frame sequences that have V and J called. A part of the clones is gone; compared with another copy, unresolved V genes explain less than half, and the rest is unexplained. V and J calls and clone size are those listed in that table; D and trimming were worked out from the DNA. A total of 85,000 to 130,000 clones appear in this sample, 10% of them only once. The ten largest clones add up to more than 5% of the sample.

The sequence derives from a man aged 40-49 years in good health and CMV-seropositive. The sequenced sample consisted of PBMCs.

The DNA sequence is given as TGTGCCAGCAGTGAGCTGAGCTCCTACAATGAGCAGTTCTTC. Its translation is CASSELSSYNEQFF. Recombination linked TRBV2 to TRBJ2-1; the D gene is unclear. The germline V gene yields SNHLY for CDR1 and FYNNEI for CDR2. The CDR3 has 14 amino acids, counting the end cysteine and phenylalanine. The only DNA kept is the CDR3, 42 bases in frame from the first base. At the junction V is shortened by 3 bases and J by 0 bases, with 6 bases in between.